This T cell receptor beta chain emerged from a study of T cell clusters in autoimmune cytopenias. Findings of the study overall: A dominant lymphoma-associated repertoire apparently masked the cluster-lack signature in secondary cytopenia versus chronic lymphocytic leukemia. The T cell clusters came from computational analysis alone and lack functional validation. Primary autoimmune cytopenia patients seemingly lacked the physiological T cell clusters found in healthy donors. TRB repertoire shifts in secondary cytopenia and chronic lymphocytic leukemia mostly reflected lymphoma, not autoimmunity.

Some 38,000 genome equivalents of blood DNA were amplified for TRB. CDR3 length: 15 residues. Germline assignment: CDR1 LNHDA and CDR2 SQIVND (reference sequence). Concerning this clonotype itself: Its specificity is not known.

TRB was amplified by touch-down multiplex PCR, primer pools A and B combined. TCRdb reprocessed the multiplex PCR reads, keeping one entry per CDR3 protein, no DNA. Its listing shows 8,200 or so distinct CDR3 sequences. The origin of this receptor is a human donor with an autoimmune cytopenia or autoimmune hepatitis (not recorded which). Sequencing was performed on peripheral blood. The J gene is TRBJ1-1, the V gene TRBV19; the D call of TRBD1 rests on TCRdb alone, since no DNA is present to check it. The CDR3 spells CASRSDRGKNTEAFF.